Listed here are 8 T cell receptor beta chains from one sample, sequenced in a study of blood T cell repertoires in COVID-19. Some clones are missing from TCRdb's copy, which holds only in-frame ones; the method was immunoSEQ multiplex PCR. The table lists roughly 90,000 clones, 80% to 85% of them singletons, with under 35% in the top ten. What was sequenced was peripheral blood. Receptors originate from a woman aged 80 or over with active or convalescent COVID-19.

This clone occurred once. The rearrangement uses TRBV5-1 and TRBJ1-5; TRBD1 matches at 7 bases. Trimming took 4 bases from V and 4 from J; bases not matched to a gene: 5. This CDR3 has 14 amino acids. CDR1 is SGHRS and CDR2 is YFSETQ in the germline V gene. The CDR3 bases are TGCGCCAGCAGCCGGGACAGCCAAAATCAGCCCCAGCATTTT. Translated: CASSRDSQNQPQHF.

The CDR3 spells CASSLDLGTSTEAFF. The DNA for the CDR3 is TGCGCCAGCAGCTTGGACCTAGGGACATCCACTGAAGCTTTCTTT. The gene calls are TRBV5-1 and TRBJ1-1; the D gene is possibly TRBD1 (6 bases). Deletions cut 0 bases from V and 4 bases from J, with 13 bases between. The germline V gene encodes CDR1 SGHRS and CDR2 YFSETQ. The CDR3 is 15 residues long.

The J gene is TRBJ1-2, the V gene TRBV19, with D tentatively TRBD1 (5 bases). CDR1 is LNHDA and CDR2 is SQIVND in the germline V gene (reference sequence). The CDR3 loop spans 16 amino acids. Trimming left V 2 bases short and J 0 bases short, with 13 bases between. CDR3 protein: CASSIIRQGANYGYTF. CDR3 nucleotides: TGTGCCAGTAGTATAATCCGCCAGGGCGCTAACTATGGCTACACCTTC.

CDR3: CASSLAGVLLSTDTQYF. The CDR3 bases are TGTGCCAGCAGCTTAGCGGGAGTACTCCTTAGCACAGATACGCAGTATTTT. The chain carries TRBV27 and TRBJ2-3; 9 bases are a match to TRBD2. This CDR3 is 17 amino acids long. Per the germline V gene, CDR1 is MNHEY and CDR2 is SMNVEV (reference sequence). V was pared by 6 bases and J by 0 bases, with 10 bases of the junction left unmatched.

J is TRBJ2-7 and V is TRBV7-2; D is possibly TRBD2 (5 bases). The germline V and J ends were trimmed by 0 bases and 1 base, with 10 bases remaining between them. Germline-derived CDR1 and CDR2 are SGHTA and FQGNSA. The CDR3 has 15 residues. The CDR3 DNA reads TGTGCCAGCAGCTTAGCGAGCGGTTTTTCCTACGAGCAGTACTTC. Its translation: CASSLASGFSYEQYF.

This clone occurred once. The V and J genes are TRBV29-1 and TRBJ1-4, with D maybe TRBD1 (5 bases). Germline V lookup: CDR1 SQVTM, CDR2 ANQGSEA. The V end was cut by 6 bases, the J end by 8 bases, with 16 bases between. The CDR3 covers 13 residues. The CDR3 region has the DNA TGCAGCGTCCCAGGGAGGTCTCGGGAAAAACTGTTTTTT. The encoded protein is CSVPGRSREKLFF.

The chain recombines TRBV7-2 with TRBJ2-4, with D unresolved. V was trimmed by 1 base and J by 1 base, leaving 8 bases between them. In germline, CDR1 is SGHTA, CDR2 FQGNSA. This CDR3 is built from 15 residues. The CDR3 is CASSLEVGAKNIQYF. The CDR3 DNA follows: TGTGCCAGCAGCTTAGAGGTCGGGGCCAAAAACATTCAGTACTTC.

CDR3 amino acids: CASSPRDRGRQRYGYTF. CDR3 bases: TGTGCCAGCAGTCCCAGGGACAGGGGGCGTCAGAGGTATGGCTACACCTTC. The V and J genes are TRBV27 and TRBJ1-2; 12 bases fit TRBD1. With 5 bases clipped from V and 5 bases from J, the junction kept 12 bases outside the gene matches. Germline-derived CDR1 and CDR2 are MNHEY and SMNVEV (reference sequence). The CDR3 covers 17 residues.